A selection of T cell receptor beta chains follows, all from one sample in a study of CD8 T cells in Susac syndrome. MiXCR, run by TCRdb on the immunoSEQ multiplex PCR reads, gives a single entry per CDR3 protein. The data contain approximately 300,000 distinct CDR3 sequences, roughly 85% of them singletons. Sequencing was carried out using CD8+ T cells from PBMCs. These receptors all come from a human donor with multiple sclerosis. Both conserved end residues are part of each CDR3. Size values are once, few and many counts, or a class for expanded clones, and some rows have none.

V gene	J gene	clone size	CDR3 length	CDR3 protein
TRBV25-1	TRBJ1-3	.	16	CASSPLQPHSGNTIYF
TRBV27	TRBJ2-1	few	14	CASSLAGDYNEQFF
TRBV19	TRBJ2-3	.	16	CASSISASGRADTQYF
TRBV7-9	TRBJ2-7	.	16	CASSLAWERTSYEQYF
TRBV4-1	TRBJ2-7	.	12	CASSQDRSEQYF
TRBV7-9	TRBJ2-7	.	13	CASSTGEKQIQYF
TRBV9	TRBJ2-3	.	15	CASSVYRTGEDTQYF
TRBV4-3	TRBJ2-1	.	15	CASSQVWLAYNEQFF
TRBV29-1	TRBJ1-2	.	12	CSVQDDNYGYTF
TRBV4-1	TRBJ2-3	few	16	CASSLSDRTGTDTQYF
TRBV7-9	TRBJ2-1	.	16	CASSSKRLDNHNEQFF